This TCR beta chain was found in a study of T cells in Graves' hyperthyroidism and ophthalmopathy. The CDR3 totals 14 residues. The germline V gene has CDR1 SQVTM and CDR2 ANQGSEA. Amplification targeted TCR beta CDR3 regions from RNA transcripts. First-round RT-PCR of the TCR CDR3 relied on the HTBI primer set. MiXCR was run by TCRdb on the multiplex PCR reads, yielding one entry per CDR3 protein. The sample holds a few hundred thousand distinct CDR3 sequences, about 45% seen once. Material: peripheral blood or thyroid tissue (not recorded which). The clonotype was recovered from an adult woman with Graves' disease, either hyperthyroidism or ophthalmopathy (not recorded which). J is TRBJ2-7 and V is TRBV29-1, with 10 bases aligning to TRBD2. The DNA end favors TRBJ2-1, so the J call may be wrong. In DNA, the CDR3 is TGCAGCGTTAAGCGGGAGGGCCTATGGAATGAGCAGTTCTTC. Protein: CSVKREGLWNEQFF.